This TCR beta chain is drawn from a study of T cells in localized non-small cell lung cancer. Generated by immunoSEQ multiplex PCR, the TCRdb table keeps only in-frame clones and is missing some. The sample carries about 52,000 clones, more than 85% recorded once. Note on this clone: Its antigen is not known.

Germline V gene sequence: CDR1 SQVTM, CDR2 ANQGSEA. The V end was cut by 6 bases, the J end by 1 base, with 9 bases between. There are 12 residues in the CDR3. Study-level results: Sequencing was limited to one tumor region, leaving the possibility of heterogeneity open. Paired adjacent lung recovered a median roughly 54 of the top 100 tumor clones. Highest T cell clonality was seen in uninvolved adjacent lung, surpassing that measured in tumor. Blood T cell density predicted longer survival; adjacent-lung clonality, shorter.

Sequencing was performed on PBMCs, taken before any cancer treatment. The V gene is TRBV29-1, the J gene TRBJ1-1; D ambiguous. This sequence originates from a female donor with stage II lung adenocarcinoma. For the CDR3, the DNA is TGCAGCGTGGAATCACAGAACACTGAAGCTTTCTTT. Protein sequence: CSVESQNTEAFF.